The 3 T cell receptor beta chains given below trace back to one sample, sequenced in a study of T cells after yellow fever vaccination. In TCRdb, the 5' RACE reads were re-called with MiXCR into one record per CDR3 protein. The sample lists approximately 130,000 distinct CDR3 sequences; about 16% were seen once. The sequencing used CD8+ T cells sorted from PBMCs, collected 5 days after the yellow fever booster vaccination. These receptors came from a man younger than 35 who received the YFV17D yellow fever vaccine.

The chain combines TRBV4-3 with TRBJ2-7; D gene unclear. V was trimmed by 1 base and J by 3 bases, leaving 10 bases between them. The germline CDR1 and CDR2 sequences are LGHNA and YSLEER. The CDR3 spans 14 residues. For the CDR3, the DNA is TGCGCCAGCAGCCAAGGTACCTACATCTACGAGCAGTACTTC. Amino acids: CASSQGTYIYEQYF.

This clonotype came up a few times. The V gene is TRBV11-2, the J gene TRBJ2-5; TRBD2 agrees at 12 bases. From germline, CDR1 is SGHAT and CDR2 FQNNGV. V trimming: 4 bases; J trimming: 5 bases; junction bases outside the gene matches: 17. CDR3 length: 19 residues. The CDR3 region has the DNA TGTGCCAGCAGCTCACAGGGACTAAGGAGGACTAGCGGGGTCGAGACCCAGTACTTC. This sequence encodes CASSSQGLRRTSGVETQYF.

This clonotype was found a few times. The CDR3 bases are TGTGCCAGCAGCACGGGATTCGGCGATGAAAAACTGTTTTTT. Its protein product is CASSTGFGDEKLFF. This rearrangement joins TRBV9 to TRBJ1-4; D call uncertain. The CDR3 is made up of 14 amino acids. Trimming shortened V by 4 bases and J by 6 bases, and 13 bases separated the two germline ends. Germline V gives CDR1 SGDLS, CDR2 YYNGEE.